These T cell receptor beta chains were read from a single sample in a study of type 1 regulatory T cells. One entry per CDR3 protein, called by TCRdb with MiXCR from the reads. Among approximately 77,000 distinct CDR3 sequences, less than 25% were seen once, and the ten largest hold under 8.5%. Antigens for these TCRs are unknown. Sequencing input: cultured type 1 regulatory T (Tr1) cells, either the whole culture or a sorted fraction (not recorded which). These receptors were collected from a human donor in good health. The CDR3 runs from the conserved cysteine through the conserved F or W. Fields, in order: clone size, J gene, V gene, D gene, CDR3 DNA, CDR3 protein. The D gene is left open where the match is weak. Some rows have no size entry. The others give once, few or many, or a class for an expanded clone.

few | TRBJ1-4 | TRBV27 | . | TGTGCCAGCAGTTTAGGGAACTTGAATGAAAAACTGTTTTTT | CASSLGNLNEKLFF
. | TRBJ2-1 | TRBV20-1 | TRBD2 | TGCAGTGCTAGTGATAGCGGGAGGCCCTACAATGAGCAGTTCTTC | CSASDSGRPYNEQFF
. | TRBJ2-3 | TRBV5-1 | . | TGCGCCAGCGGGGAGACCGGCCTATGGGAAGATACGCAGTATTTT | CASGETGLWEDTQYF
. | TRBJ2-1 | TRBV24-1 | TRBD2 | TGTGCCACCAGTGATAACTTGGGACTAGCTTCCAATGAGCAGTTCTTC | CATSDNLGLASNEQFF
. | TRBJ1-1 | TRBV7-6 | . | TGTGCCAGCAGCGGACCCGGGACCAAGAACACTGAAGCTTTCTTT | CASSGPGTKNTEAFF
. | TRBJ2-7 | TRBV20-1 | TRBD2 | TGCAGTGCTGGACGACTAGCGGGAAATATCTACGAGCAGTACTTC | CSAGRLAGNIYEQYF
few | TRBJ2-1 | TRBV12-3/TRBV12-4 | . | TGTGCCAGCAGTTTAGCCGTTATTGAGGGAGTCCAAAATGAGCAGTTCTTC | CASSLAVIEGVQNEQFF
. | TRBJ1-2 | TRBV20-1 | . | TGCAGTGCCCGGGTCAGCGGGGGGCCAGGATATGGCTACACCTTC | CSARVSGGPGYGYTF
. | TRBJ2-4 | TRBV20-1 | TRBD2 | TGCAGTGCTAGCGGGAGGGCCAAAAACATTCAGTACTTC | CSASGRAKNIQYF
many | TRBJ1-6 | TRBV7-3 | TRBD1 | TGTGCCAGCAGCTTAGACAGGGCCTCACCCCTCCACTTT | CASSLDRASPLHF
. | TRBJ1-1 | TRBV5-1 | . | TGCGCCAGCAGCTTGGCGGGAGGGCCAGCGAACACTGAAGCTTTCTTT | CASSLAGGPANTEAFF
many | TRBJ2-1 | TRBV30 | . | TGTGCTTGGGGTCGGGGGGCCCATGAGCAGTTCTTC | CAWGRGAHEQFF
few | TRBJ2-2 | TRBV11-2 | . | TGTGCCAGCAGCTTGAACAGGGCCGGGGAGCTGTTTTTT | CASSLNRAGELFF
. | TRBJ1-5 | TRBV7-2 | . | TGTGCCAGCAGCTTAAGTCTGGGGAATCAGCCCCAGCATTTT | CASSLSLGNQPQHF
few | TRBJ2-1 | TRBV5-1 | . | TGCGCCAGCAGCTCCGGCAGGACGGCCGCGATCTACAATGAGCAGTTCTTC | CASSSGRTAAIYNEQFF
many | TRBJ1-6 | TRBV4-2 | TRBD1 | TGTGCCAGCAGCCAGAGCATGGGACAGGGGAATTCACCCCTCCACTTT | CASSQSMGQGNSPLHF
. | TRBJ2-7 | TRBV12-3/TRBV12-4 | TRBD1 | TGTGCCAGCAGCTTCACTGGGGACAGGGGTCTCGAGCAGTACTTC | CASSFTGDRGLEQYF
. | TRBJ2-2 | TRBV20-1 | . | TGCAGTGCTAGAGATTTCCCCGGGGAGCTGTTTTTT | CSARDFPGELFF
few | TRBJ2-7 | TRBV20-1 | TRBD2 | TGCAGTGCCCCCACTGGCGGGAGGGTGTTGTACGAGCAGTACTTC | CSAPTGGRVLYEQYF
. | TRBJ2-7 | TRBV19 | TRBD1 | TGTGCCAGTACCGAGACAGGGGGAGGGGGCGAGCAGTACTTC | CASTETGGGGEQYF
. | TRBJ2-5 | TRBV3-1 | . | TGTGCCAGCAGCCTGACAGCTGTATTAGAGACCCAGTACTTC | CASSLTAVLETQYF
. | TRBJ2-1 | TRBV5-1 | . | TGCGCCAGCAGCTTGGAGATTAGTTGGAATGAGCAGTTCTTC | CASSLEISWNEQFF
. | TRBJ1-3 | TRBV4-2 | TRBD1 | TGTGCCAGCAGCCCAATTCTACAGGGGGCTGGAAACACCATATATTTT | CASSPILQGAGNTIYF
. | TRBJ1-4 | TRBV20-1 | TRBD1 | TGCAGTGCTAGAGCGGGACAGGGTAATGAAAAACTGTTTTTT | CSARAGQGNEKLFF
. | TRBJ2-7 | TRBV5-5 | . | TGTGCCAGCAGAATATGGGGGAGATACGAGCAGTACTTC | CASRIWGRYEQYF
. | TRBJ2-5 | TRBV27 | TRBD2 | TGTGCCAGCAGTCCCATGGCGGGAGGGCCTTCGGAGACCCAGTACTTC | CASSPMAGGPSETQYF
few | TRBJ1-6 | TRBV15 | TRBD1 | TGTGCCACCAGCAGAGATCGGCAGGGGGGTTCACCCCTCCACTTT | CATSRDRQGGSPLHF
. | TRBJ2-3 | TRBV10-3 | . | TGTGCCATCAGTGCCGCCGAGGGAACGGTTACGCAGTATTTT | CAISAAEGTVTQYF
few | TRBJ1-5 | TRBV6-5 | . | TGTGCCAGCAGTTTAACAGAATATAGCAATCAGCCCCAGCATTTT | CASSLTEYSNQPQHF
few | TRBJ2-7 | TRBV5-1 | . | TGCGCCAGCAGCTTGGAATGGGGAGATTCTTACGAGCAGTACTTC | CASSLEWGDSYEQYF
few | TRBJ2-6 | TRBV4-2 | . | TGTGCCAGCAGCCATTCAACAGGGTCCTCTGGGGCCAACGTCCTGACTTTC | CASSHSTGSSGANVLTF
. | TRBJ2-3 | TRBV11-2 | TRBD2 | TGTGCCAGCAGCCCCTACGGGGGAGGGATAGCAGATACGCAGTATTTT | CASSPYGGGIADTQYF
few | TRBJ2-7 | TRBV24-1 | . | TGTGCCACCAGTGATTTGGTGTGTACGGCTGGGGCCTCCTACGAGCAGTACTTC | CATSDLVCTAGASYEQYF
many | TRBJ1-4 | TRBV6-2/TRBV6-3 | . | TGTGCCAGCAGTTACTCGAGCGGCGAAAAACTGTTTTTT | CASSYSSGEKLFF
. | TRBJ2-2 | TRBV29-1 | . | TGCAGCGTTGAGGGAAGGGGCACCGGGGAGCTGTTTTTT | CSVEGRGTGELFF
. | TRBJ1-4 | TRBV12-3/TRBV12-4 | . | TGTGCCAGCAGTTTGGCAGGGACTGAAAAACTGTTTTTT | CASSLAGTEKLFF
. | TRBJ1-5 | TRBV18 | TRBD1 | TGTGCCAGCTCAGCGGGACAGGGGAATACGAATCAGCCCCAGCATTTT | CASSAGQGNTNQPQHF
. | TRBJ2-2 | TRBV5-4 | . | TGTGCCAGCAGCCCAGACGCAGGGGCGGTGAACACCGGGGAGCTGTTTTTT | CASSPDAGAVNTGELFF
. | TRBJ1-1 | TRBV7-2 | . | TGTGCCAGCAGCTTAGCGCGGTGGGGGAACACTGAAGCTTTCTTT | CASSLARWGNTEAFF
few | TRBJ2-3 | TRBV5-1 | . | TGCGCCAGCAGCTACGGATCCCTCACAGATACGCAGTATTTT | CASSYGSLTDTQYF
many | TRBJ2-7 | TRBV12-3/TRBV12-4 | . | TGTGCCAGCAGTCTCCTTGACGAGCAGTACTTC | CASSLLDEQYF
. | TRBJ1-4 | TRBV29-1 | . | TGCAGCGTCCCTGGAGGCAGGACAACTAATGAAAAACTGTTTTTT | CSVPGGRTTNEKLFF
few | TRBJ2-1 | TRBV6-6 | TRBD2 | TGTGCCAGCAGTGCACTAGCGTACAATGAGCAGTTCTTC | CASSALAYNEQFF
. | TRBJ2-2 | TRBV7-2 | TRBD1 | TGTGCCAGCACCCCGGGACAGGTGAACACCGGGGAGCTGTTTTTT | CASTPGQVNTGELFF
many | TRBJ1-5 | TRBV10-3 | . | TGTGCCATCAGCCAGGGAGACGATCAGCCCCAGCATTTT | CAISQGDDQPQHF
few | TRBJ2-1 | TRBV11-1 | . | TGTGCCAGCAGCTTAGCCCCAGGGGCCATCTACAATGAGCAGTTCTTC | CASSLAPGAIYNEQFF
. | TRBJ1-4 | TRBV5-1 | . | TGCGCCAGCAGCTGGGGACCGGGGAAAGAAAAACTGTTTTTT | CASSWGPGKEKLFF
. | TRBJ1-6 | TRBV5-1 | TRBD1 | TGCGCCAGCAGCCGGAGGACAGGCCAAGGGGATTCACCCCTCCACTTT | CASSRRTGQGDSPLHF
. | TRBJ2-1 | TRBV7-8 | . | TGTGCCAGCAGCAAAAGACACGGTGCTGGCAATGAGCAGTTCTTC | CASSKRHGAGNEQFF
few | TRBJ1-1 | TRBV5-1 | . | TGCGCCAGCAGCACAGGGTACACTGAAGCTTTCTTT | CASSTGYTEAFF
. | TRBJ2-1 | TRBV9 | TRBD2 | TGTGCCAGCAGCGGCCGGACTAGCGGGAGCCATGAGCAGTTCTTC | CASSGRTSGSHEQFF